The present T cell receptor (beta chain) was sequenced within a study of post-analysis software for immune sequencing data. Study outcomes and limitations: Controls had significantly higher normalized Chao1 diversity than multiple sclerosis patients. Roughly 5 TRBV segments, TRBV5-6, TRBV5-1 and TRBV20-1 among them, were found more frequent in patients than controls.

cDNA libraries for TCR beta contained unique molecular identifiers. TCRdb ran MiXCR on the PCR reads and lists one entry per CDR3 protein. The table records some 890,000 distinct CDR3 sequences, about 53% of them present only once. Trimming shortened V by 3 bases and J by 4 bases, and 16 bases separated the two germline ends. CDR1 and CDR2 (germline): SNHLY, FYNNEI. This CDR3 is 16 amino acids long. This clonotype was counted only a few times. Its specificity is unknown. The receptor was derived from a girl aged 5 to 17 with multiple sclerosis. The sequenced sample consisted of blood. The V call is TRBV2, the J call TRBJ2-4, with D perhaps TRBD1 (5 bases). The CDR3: CASSDRVGDVKNIQYF. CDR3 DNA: TGTGCCAGCAGTGATAGGGTAGGGGATGTGAAAAACATTCAGTACTTC.